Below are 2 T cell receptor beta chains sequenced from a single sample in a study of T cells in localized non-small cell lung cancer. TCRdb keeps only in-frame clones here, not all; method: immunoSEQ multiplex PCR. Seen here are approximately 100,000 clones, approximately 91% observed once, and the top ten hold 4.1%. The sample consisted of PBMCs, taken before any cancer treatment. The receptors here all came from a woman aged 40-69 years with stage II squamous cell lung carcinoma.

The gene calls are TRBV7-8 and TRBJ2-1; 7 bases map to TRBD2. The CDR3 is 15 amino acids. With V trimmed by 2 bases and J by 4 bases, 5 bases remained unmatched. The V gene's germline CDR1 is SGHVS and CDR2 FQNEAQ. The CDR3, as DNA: TGTGCCAGCAGCTTAACGGGGGGAAATTACAATGAGCAGTTCTTC. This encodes CASSLTGGNYNEQFF.

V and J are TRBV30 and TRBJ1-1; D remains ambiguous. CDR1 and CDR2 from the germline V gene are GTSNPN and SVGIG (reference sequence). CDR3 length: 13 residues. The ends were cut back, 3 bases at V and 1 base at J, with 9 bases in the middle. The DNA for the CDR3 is TGTGCCTGGAGCCCCCCGGCGAACACTGAAGCTTTCTTT. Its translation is CAWSPPANTEAFF.